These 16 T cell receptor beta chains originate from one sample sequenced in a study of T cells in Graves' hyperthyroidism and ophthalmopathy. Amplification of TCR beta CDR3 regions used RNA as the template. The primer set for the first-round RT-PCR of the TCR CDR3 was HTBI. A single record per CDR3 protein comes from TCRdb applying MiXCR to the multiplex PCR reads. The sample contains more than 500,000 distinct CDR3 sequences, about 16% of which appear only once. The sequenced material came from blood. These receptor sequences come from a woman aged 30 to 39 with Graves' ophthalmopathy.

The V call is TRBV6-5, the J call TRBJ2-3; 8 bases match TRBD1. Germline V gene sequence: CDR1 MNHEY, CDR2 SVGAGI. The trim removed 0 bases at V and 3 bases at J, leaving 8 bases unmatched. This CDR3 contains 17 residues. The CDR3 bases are TGTGCCAGCAGTTACTCGAGACAGGGGAAGGGAACAGATACGCAGTATTTT. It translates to CASSYSRQGKGTDTQYF.

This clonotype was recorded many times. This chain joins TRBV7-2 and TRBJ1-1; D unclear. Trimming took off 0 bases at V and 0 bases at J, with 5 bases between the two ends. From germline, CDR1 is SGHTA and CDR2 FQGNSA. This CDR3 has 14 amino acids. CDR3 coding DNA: TGTGCCAGCAGCTTAGCTGAAATGAACACTGAAGCTTTCTTT. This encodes CASSLAEMNTEAFF.

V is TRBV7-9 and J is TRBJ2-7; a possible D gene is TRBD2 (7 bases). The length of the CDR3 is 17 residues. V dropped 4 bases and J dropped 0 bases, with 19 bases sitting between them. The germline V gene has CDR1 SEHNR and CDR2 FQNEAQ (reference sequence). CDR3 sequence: CASSSGPQGRDSYEQYF. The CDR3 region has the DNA TGTGCCAGCAGCTCCGGGCCCCAGGGGAGGGACTCCTACGAGCAGTACTTC. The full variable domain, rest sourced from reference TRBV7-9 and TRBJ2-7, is DTGVSQNPRHKITKRGQNVTFRCDPISEHNRLYWYRQTLGQGPEFLTYFQNEAQLEKSRLLSDRFSAERPKGSFSTLEIQRTEQGDSAMYLCASSSGPQGRDSYEQYFGPGTRLTVT.

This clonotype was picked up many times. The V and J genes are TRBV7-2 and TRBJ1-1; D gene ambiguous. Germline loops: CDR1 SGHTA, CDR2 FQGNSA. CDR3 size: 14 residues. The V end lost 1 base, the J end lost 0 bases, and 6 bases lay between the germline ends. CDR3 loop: CASSLGFMNTEAFF. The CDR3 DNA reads TGTGCCAGCAGCTTAGGCTTCATGAACACTGAAGCTTTCTTT.

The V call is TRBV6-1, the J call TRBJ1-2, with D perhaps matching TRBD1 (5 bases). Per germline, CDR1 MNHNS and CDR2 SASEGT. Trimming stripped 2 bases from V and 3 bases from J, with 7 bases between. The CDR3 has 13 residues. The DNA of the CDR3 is TGTGCCAGCAGTGAACGAGGGGACTATGGCTACACCTTC. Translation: CASSERGDYGYTF.

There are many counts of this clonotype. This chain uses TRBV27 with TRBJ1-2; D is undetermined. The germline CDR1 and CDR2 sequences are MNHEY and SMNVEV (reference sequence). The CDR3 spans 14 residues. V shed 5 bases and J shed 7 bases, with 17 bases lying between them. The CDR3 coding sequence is TGTGCCAGCAGTCCCTTTGTAGGGTTCGGTGGCTACACCTTC. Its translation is CASSPFVGFGGYTF.

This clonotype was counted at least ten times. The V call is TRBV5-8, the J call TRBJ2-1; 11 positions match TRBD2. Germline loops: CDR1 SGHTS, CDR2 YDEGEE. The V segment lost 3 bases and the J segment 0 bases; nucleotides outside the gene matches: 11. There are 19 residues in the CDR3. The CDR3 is CASSSVGTSGSLSYNEQFF. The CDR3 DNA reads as TGTGCCAGCAGCTCGGTGGGGACTAGCGGCTCACTCTCCTACAATGAGCAGTTCTTC.

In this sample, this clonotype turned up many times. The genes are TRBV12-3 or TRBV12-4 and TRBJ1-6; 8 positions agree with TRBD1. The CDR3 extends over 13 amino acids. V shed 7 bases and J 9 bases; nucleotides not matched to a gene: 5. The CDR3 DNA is TGTGCCAGCATCAGGGGGCCAGGTTCACCCCTCCACTTT. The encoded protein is CASIRGPGSPLHF.

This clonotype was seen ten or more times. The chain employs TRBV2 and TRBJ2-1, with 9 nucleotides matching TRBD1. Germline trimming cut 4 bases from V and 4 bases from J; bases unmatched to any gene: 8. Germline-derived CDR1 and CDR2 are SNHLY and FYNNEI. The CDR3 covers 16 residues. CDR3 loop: CASSVLGTGRYNEQFF. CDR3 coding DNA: TGTGCCAGCAGTGTTCTAGGGACAGGGAGGTACAATGAGCAGTTCTTC.

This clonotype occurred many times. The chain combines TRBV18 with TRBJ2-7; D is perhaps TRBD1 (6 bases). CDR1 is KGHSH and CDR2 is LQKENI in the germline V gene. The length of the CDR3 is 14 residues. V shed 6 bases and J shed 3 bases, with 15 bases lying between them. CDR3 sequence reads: CASSSATGNYEQYF. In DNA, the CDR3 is TGTGCCAGCTCCTCCGCAACAGGGAACTACGAGCAGTACTTC.

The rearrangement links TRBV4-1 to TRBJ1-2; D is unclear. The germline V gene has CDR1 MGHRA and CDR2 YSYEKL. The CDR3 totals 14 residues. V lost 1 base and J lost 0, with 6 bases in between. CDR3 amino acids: CASSQAGTNYGYTF. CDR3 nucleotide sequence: TGCGCCAGCAGCCAAGCTGGGACTAACTATGGCTACACCTTC.

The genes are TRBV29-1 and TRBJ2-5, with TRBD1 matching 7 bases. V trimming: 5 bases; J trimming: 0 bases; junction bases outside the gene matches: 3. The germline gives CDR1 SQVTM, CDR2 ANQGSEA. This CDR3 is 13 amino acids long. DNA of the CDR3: TGCAGCGTTTCGACAGGGTACCAAGAGACCCAGTACTTC. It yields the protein CSVSTGYQETQYF.

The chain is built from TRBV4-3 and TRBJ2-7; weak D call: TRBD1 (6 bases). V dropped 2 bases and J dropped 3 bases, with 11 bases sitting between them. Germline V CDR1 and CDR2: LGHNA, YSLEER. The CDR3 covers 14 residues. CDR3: CASSQTTGGYEQYF. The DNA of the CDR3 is TGCGCCAGCAGCCAAACGACAGGAGGCTACGAGCAGTACTTC.

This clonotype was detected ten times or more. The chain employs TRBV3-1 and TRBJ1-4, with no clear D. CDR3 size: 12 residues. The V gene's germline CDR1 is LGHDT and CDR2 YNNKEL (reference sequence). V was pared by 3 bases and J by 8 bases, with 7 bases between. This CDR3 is CASSHLQEKLFF. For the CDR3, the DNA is TGTGCCAGCAGCCATCTACAGGAAAAACTGTTTTTT.

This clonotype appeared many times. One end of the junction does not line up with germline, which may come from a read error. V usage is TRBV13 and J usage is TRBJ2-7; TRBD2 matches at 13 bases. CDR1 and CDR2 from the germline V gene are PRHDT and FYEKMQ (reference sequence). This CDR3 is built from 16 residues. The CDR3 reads CASSLKGLAGRYGQYF. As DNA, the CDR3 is TGTGCCAGCAGCCTAAAGGGACTAGCGGGACGGTACGGGCAGTACTTC.

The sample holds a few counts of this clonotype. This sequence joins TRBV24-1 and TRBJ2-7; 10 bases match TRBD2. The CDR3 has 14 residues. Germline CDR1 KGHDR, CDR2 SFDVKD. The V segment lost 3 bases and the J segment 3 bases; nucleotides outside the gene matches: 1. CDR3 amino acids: CATSDRTSGYEQYF. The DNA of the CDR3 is TGTGCCACCAGTGATAGGACTAGCGGCTACGAGCAGTACTTC.